This TCR beta chain came from a study of blood T cell repertoires in COVID-19. On the study more broadly: Samples came from the United States, Italy and Spain, spanning acute and convalescent COVID-19. The cDNA or gDNA used as material had been derived from T cells, B-cell-depleted T cells, or PBMCs.

Using immunoSEQ multiplex PCR, the repertoire was profiled, and TCRdb retains in-frame clones only, with some absent. The sample shows about 82,000 clones, roughly 80% of them seen only once. Germline V gene data show CDR1 as SGHTA and CDR2 as FQGNSA. CDR3 size: 13 residues. Trimming took off 2 bases at V and 6 bases at J, with 10 bases between the two ends. V and J are TRBV7-2 and TRBJ1-1; no definite D call. Specimen: peripheral blood. This TCR derives from a man of 80 years or more with active or convalescent COVID-19. For the CDR3, the DNA is TGTGCCAGCAGCTTACCTCCGGGGTCTGAAGCTTTCTTT. It translates to CASSLPPGSEAFF.